This T cell receptor beta chain was found in a study of long-term antiretroviral therapy in people with HIV (dated by TCRdb to between 2021 and 2024). Some background on the complete study: The earliest samples were collected roughly a decade before the 2015 WHO recommendation for immediate ART, at a time when ART was usually postponed until CD4 counts fell. Among the approximately 30 participants with HIV, eleven were female. No cross-contamination during QIAcube processing was seen in test extractions of a monoclonal T-cell line run alongside 33 polyclonal samples. This retrospective serial study examined whether starting ART and sustained HIV suppression were associated with changes in the composition and diversity of the TRB repertoire in peripheral blood. A total of over 150 cryopreserved PBMC samples came from roughly 30 adults with confirmed HIV infection and were collected serially over a mean of roughly six years (range 1-12).

What the study reported, not specific to this receptor: The samples span the years 2004 to 2017, and the ART regimens used may be less effective than current regimens. CDR3 length ranges in HIV repertoires were narrower than in controls, and network structure suggested an antigen-experienced repertoire with only a slight naive shift after ART. Because pre-ART samples had limited cell numbers, profiling was done on unsorted PBMC rather than on sorted CD4+ and CD8+ T cells. The repertoire was dominated across all time points by expanded TRB clones identified before ART initiation, although this dominance was seen to fluctuate and to decrease in many PLHIV after ART. ART initiation was associated with a significant increase in TRB diversity, but diversity stayed significantly below transplant donor controls even after long-term ART. Inferences about post-ART repertoire changes are limited because no data were available on ART adherence, viral resistance or therapy changes. Since PBMC availability was limited, sequencing covered only the TCR beta chain, with no alpha chain pairing.

Sequencing of the TRB variable region was done with the immunoSEQ hsTCRB v3.0 assay at survey level resolution. The targeted TRB sequencing depth was about 40,000-55,000 T-cell genomes per sample. Pooled TRB libraries were sequenced on an Illumina MiSeq with a v3 150-cycle kit. Processing in the source paper ran as follows. Repertoire analysis was run in R within a reproducible Nextflow workflow that covered QC, data transformation and analysis. LymphoSeq2, an R package for exploring AIRR-Seq data, was used to implement the custom analyses. A handful of samples that yielded fewer than 5000 total TRB sequences were excluded, so that 200 or so HIV repertoires were analyzed. Among the approximately 190 retained HIV repertoires, 55 to 60 were collected before ART initiation and around 130 after ART initiation. Repertoires were downsampled to 5000 TRB nucleotide sequences, and summary statistics were averaged over 100 downsampling iterations. Only TRB sequences with CDR3 regions of at least seven amino acids were retained for analysis. A Shannon entropy-derived clonality score and the Gini coefficient were used to measure diversity. Repertoire networks linked the top 5000 CDR3 amino acid sequences whenever two sequences differed by an edit distance of one. For TRB CDR3 amino acid sequences, antigen specificity groups and MHC restriction were predicted with GLIPH2. To flag known CMV, EBV, HIV or tissue antigen associations, CDR3 amino acid sequences were matched against VDJdb and McPAS-TCR. Pre-ART, post-ART and control groups were compared with Wilcoxon signed-rank tests and Holm-Bonferroni correction. TCRdb retrieved this table from immuneACCESS and kept in-frame rearrangements only. Not all clones are present; in checked studies, unresolved V genes account for under half, and no reason is known for the remainder. V, J and clone size reflect that table, while D and trimming were determined from the DNA. The sample has about 20,000 clones on record, 76% of them singletons. The top ten constitute approximately 9% of the sample.

On this clone itself: This clone's antigen is unknown. No base quality information exists; no much larger clone differs at one position.

To be included, a participant needed at least one PBMC sample from before ART initiation plus at least two post-ART samples. Every participant with HIV received treatment in the United States of America. Before DNA extraction, cryopreserved samples containing 1-10 million PBMC were thawed and washed. At the time of the earliest PBMC sample, participants with HIV were aged between roughly 20 and 54 years. PBMC samples from each participant spanned 1-4 timepoints before ART initiation and 2-8 timepoints after ART initiation, with a median of 7 samples. Serial HIV viral load, CD4+ T-cell count, ART history and demographic data were obtained for every participant. Using a Qiagen kit on a QIAcube, genomic DNA was extracted from unsorted PBMC, with samples processed in batches of 12. Inclusive of the bounding cysteine and phenylalanine, the CDR3 is 16 residues long. Here the CDR3 DNA is all that survives: 48 bases in frame from base 1. V is trimmed back by 0 bases and J by 1 base, and the junction contains 3 bases that no gene match accounts for. Per the germline V gene (reference sequence), MNHEY is the CDR1 and SMNVEV is the CDR2.

The receptor was derived from a man between 18 and 35 years old with HIV. Recombination linked TRBV27 to TRBJ2-5; 9 nucleotides in the junction match TRBD1. Sequences were derived from unsorted PBMCs, sampled 0.5 years before starting antiretroviral therapy. The nucleotides read TGTGCCAGCAGTTTATCCGGGACAGGGACCCAAGAGACCCAGTACTTC. Translated, it gives CASSLSGTGTQETQYF.